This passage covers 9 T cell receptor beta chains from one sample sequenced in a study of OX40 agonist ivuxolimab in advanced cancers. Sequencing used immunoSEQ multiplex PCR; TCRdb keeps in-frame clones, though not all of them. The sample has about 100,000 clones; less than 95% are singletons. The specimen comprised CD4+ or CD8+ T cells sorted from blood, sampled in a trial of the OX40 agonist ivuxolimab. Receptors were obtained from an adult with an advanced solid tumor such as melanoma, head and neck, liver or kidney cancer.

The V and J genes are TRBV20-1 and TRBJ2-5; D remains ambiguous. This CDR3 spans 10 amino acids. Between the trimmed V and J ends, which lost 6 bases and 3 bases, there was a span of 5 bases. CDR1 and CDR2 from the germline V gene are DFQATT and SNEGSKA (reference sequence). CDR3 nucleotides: TGCAGTGCCGAAAAAGAGACCCAGTACTTC. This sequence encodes CSAEKETQYF.

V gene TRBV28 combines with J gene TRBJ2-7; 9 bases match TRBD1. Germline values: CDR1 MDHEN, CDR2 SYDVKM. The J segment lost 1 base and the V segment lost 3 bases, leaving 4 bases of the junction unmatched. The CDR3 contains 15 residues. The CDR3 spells CASSFPGTGSYEQYF. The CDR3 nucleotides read TGTGCCAGCAGTTTCCCCGGGACAGGGTCCTACGAGCAGTACTTC.

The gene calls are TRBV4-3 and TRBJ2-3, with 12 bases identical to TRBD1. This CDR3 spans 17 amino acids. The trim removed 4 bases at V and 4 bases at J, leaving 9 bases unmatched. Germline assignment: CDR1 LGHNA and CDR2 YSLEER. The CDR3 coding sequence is TGCGCCAGCAGCCCCGTCGGGACAGGGGGCGAAGCAGATACGCAGTATTTT. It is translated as CASSPVGTGGEADTQYF.

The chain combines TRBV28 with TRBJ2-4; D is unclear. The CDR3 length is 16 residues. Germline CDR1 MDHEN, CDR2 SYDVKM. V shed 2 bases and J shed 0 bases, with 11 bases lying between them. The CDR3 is CASSLLGETAKNIQYF. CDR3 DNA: TGTGCCAGCAGTTTACTGGGTGAGACAGCCAAAAACATTCAGTACTTC.

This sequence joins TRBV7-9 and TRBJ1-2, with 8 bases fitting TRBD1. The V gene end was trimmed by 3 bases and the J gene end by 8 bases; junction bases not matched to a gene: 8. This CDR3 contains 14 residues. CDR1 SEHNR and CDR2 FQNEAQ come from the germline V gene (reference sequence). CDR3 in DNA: TGTGCCAGCAGCTTTAGCGGACAGGGAGAGGGCTACACCTTC. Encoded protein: CASSFSGQGEGYTF. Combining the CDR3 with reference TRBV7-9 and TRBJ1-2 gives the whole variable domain DTGVSQNPRHKITKRGQNVTFRCDPISEHNRLYWYRQTLGQGPEFLTYFQNEAQLEKSRLLSDRFSAERPKGSFSTLEIQRTEQGDSAMYLCASSFSGQGEGYTFGSGTRLTVV.

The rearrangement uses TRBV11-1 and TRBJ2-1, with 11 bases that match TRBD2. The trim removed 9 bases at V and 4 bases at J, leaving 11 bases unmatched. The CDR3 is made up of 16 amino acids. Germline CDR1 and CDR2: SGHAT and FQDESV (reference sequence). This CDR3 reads CASTRSWTSGYNEQFF. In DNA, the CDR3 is TGTGCCAGTACCCGTTCCTGGACTAGCGGGTACAATGAGCAGTTCTTC.

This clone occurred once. CDR3 in amino acids: CASSTGQATNEKLFF. The CDR3 nucleotides are TGTGCCAGTAGTACTGGACAGGCAACTAATGAAAAACTGTTTTTT. The chain is built from TRBV19 and TRBJ1-4, with 7 bases matching TRBD1. Per germline, CDR1 LNHDA and CDR2 SQIVND (reference sequence). This CDR3 is 15 amino acids long. V was pared by 4 bases and J by 0 bases, with 2 bases of the junction left unmatched.

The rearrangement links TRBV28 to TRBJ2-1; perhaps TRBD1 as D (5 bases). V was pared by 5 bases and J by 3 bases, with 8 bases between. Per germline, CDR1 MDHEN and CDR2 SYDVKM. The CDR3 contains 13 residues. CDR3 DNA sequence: TGTGCCAGCAGTACGACAGTCTACAATGAGCAGTTCTTC. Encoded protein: CASSTTVYNEQFF.

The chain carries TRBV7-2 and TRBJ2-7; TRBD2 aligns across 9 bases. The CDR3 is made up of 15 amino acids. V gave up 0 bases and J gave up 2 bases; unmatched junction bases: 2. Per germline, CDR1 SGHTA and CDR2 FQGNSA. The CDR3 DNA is TGTGCCAGCAGCTTAGCTAGCGGGAGTGCCTACGAGCAGTACTTC. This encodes CASSLASGSAYEQYF.